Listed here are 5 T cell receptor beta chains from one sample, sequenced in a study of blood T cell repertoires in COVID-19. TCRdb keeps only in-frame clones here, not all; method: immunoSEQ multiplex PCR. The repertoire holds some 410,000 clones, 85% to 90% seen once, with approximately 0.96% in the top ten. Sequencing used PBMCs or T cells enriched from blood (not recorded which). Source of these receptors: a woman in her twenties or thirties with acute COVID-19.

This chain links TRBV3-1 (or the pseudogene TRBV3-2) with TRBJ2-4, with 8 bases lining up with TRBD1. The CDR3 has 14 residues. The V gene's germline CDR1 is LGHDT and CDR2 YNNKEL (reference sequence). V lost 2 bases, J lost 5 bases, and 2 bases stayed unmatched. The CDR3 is CASSQSDRENIQYF. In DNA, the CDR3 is TGTGCCAGCAGCCAATCGGACAGGGAAAACATTCAGTACTTC.

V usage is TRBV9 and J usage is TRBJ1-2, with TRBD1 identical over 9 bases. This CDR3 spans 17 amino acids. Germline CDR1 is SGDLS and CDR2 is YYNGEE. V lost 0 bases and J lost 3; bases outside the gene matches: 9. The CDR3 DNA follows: TGTGCCAGCAGCGTAGACTGGGGGACAGGGCGCGACTATGGCTACACCTTC. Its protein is CASSVDWGTGRDYGYTF.

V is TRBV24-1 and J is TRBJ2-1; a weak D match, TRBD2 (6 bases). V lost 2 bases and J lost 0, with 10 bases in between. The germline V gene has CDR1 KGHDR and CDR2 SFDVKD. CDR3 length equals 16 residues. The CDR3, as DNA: TGTGCCACCAGTGATTGGGAGGAGAGCTCCTACAATGAGCAGTTCTTC. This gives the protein CATSDWEESSYNEQFF.

This CDR3 is CASSTRQGASQPQHF. The DNA of the CDR3 is TGTGCCAGTAGTACCAGACAGGGGGCCAGTCAGCCCCAGCATTTT. The chain carries TRBV19 and TRBJ1-5; TRBD1 matches 10 bases. The CDR3 sequence is 15 residues long. CDR1 is LNHDA and CDR2 is SQIVND in the germline V gene (reference sequence). Trimming took 4 bases from V and 6 from J; bases not matched to a gene: 6.

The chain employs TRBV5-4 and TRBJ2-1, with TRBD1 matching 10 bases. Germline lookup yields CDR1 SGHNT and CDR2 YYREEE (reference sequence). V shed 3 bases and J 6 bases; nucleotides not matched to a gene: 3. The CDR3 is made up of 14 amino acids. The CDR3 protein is CASSWDRGTNEQFF. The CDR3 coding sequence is TGTGCCAGCAGCTGGGACAGGGGTACCAATGAGCAGTTCTTC.